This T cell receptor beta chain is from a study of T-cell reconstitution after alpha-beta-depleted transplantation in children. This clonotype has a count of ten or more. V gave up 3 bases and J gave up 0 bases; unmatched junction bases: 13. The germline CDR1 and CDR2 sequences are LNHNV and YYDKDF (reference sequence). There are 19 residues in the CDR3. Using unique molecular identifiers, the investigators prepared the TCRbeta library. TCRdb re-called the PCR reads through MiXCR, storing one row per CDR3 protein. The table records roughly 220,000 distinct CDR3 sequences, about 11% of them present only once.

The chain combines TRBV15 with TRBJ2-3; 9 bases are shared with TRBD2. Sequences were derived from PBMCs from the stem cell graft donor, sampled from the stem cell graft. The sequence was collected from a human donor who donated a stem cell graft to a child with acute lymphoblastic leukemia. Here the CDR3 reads CATSRASGAMISSTDTQYF. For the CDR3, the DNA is TGTGCCACCAGCAGGGCTAGCGGGGCTATGATATCTAGCACAGATACGCAGTATTTT.